The clone carrying this T cell receptor beta chain was found a few times. Antigen unknown. The CDR3 has 15 amino acids. PCR involved 60 Vbeta and 13 Jbeta primers. Measured with immunoSEQ multiplex PCR; TCRdb has only the in-frame clones, and not every one. The sample carries 60,000 to 75,000 clones, around 72% recorded once. The donors comprised healthy bone marrow donors. This specimen belongs to a study of cytomegalovirus exposure and HLA in healthy donors. Study-wide findings and caveats: Later analysis identified 16,000 or so TCR beta sequences associated with HLA alleles, using a false discovery rate threshold of 0.05. Among TCR beta chains, those listed as cytomegalovirus-associated numbered some 170.

The V call is TRBV21-1, the J call TRBJ2-7; TRBD2 is taken as the D call from the table, unchecked against the DNA. TRBV21-1 constitutes a pseudogene. The TCR originated in a woman aged 35 to 49 in good health and CMV-seropositive. The sample taken for sequencing was PBMCs. This CDR3 reads CASSRGGVALYEQYF. The CDR3 bases are TGTGCCAGCAGCCGTGGGGGGGTGGCCCTCTACGAGCAGTACTTC.